A selection of T cell receptor beta chains follows, all from one sample in a study of response to subunit inactivated influenza vaccine. TCRdb passed the RT-PCR reads through MiXCR, listing each CDR3 protein once. The table includes approximately 730,000 distinct CDR3 sequences, 11% to 15% detected once. The material was PBMCs from blood, obtained 14 to 15 days before vaccination. Receptors originate from a man between 45 and 60 years old who received an inactivated influenza vaccine. Both conserved end residues are part of each CDR3. The D gene is left open where the match is weak. The size entry is marked missing in some rows and otherwise reads once, few, many or a size class.

v_gene	d_gene	abundance	CDR3aa
TRBV12-3/TRBV12-4	TRBD2	.	CASSLVAGGPLNEQFF
TRBV15	.	.	CATRPTGSLDTGELFF
TRBV6-2/TRBV6-3	.	.	CASSYSGVETQYF
TRBV14	.	.	CASSQHRMGVWTGELFF
TRBV5-1	TRBD2	.	CASRPRLAGEFEQFF
TRBV4-3	.	.	CASSQEVATNEKLFF
TRBV18	TRBD2	many	CASSPQGLADAYEQYF
TRBV3-1	.	few	CASSQGPGLTYEQYF
TRBV4-3	TRBD2	.	CASSRRKREWGDNEQFF
TRBV20-1	.	.	CSAPGQETYEQYF
TRBV7-6	TRBD1	.	CASSRTGGGHQPQHF
TRBV12-3/TRBV12-4	.	many	CASSFSGVDYGYTF
TRBV4-3	TRBD2	few	CASSQEAPGYTSGGHNEQFF
TRBV4-3	.	few	CASSQAPRNEQFF
TRBV30	.	.	CAWRFGTGELFF
TRBV5-1	.	few	CASSFNDRGAFF
TRBV5-1	.	.	CASSLPSGNNEQFF
TRBV6-1	.	few	CASSEVHGINQPQHF